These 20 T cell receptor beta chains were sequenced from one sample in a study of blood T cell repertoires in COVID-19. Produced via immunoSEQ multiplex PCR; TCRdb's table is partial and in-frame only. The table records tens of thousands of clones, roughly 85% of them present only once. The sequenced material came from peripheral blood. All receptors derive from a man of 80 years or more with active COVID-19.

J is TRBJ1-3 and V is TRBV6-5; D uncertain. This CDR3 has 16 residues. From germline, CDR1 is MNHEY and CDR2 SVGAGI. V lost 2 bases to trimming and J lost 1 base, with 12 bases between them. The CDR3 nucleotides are TGTGCCAGCAGTTACCAACCCGGACTTTCTGGAAACACCATATATTTT. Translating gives CASSYQPGLSGNTIYF.

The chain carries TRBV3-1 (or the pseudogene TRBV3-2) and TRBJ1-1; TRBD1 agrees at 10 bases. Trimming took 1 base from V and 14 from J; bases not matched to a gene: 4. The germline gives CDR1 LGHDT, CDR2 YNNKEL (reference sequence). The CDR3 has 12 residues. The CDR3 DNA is TGTGCCAGCAGCCAAGGACAGGGGGCGCAGTTCTTT. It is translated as CASSQGQGAQFF.

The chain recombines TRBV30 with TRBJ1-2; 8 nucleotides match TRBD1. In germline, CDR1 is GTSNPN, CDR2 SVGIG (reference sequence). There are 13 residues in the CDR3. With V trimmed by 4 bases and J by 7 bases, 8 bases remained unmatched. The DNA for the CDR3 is TGTGCCTGGACGTTGACAGGGGAGCGTGGCTACACCTTC. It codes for CAWTLTGERGYTF. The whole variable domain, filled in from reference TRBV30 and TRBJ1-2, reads SQTIHQWPATLVQPVGSPLSLECTVEGTSNPNLYWYRQAAGRGLQLLFYSVGIGQISSEVPQNLSASRPQDRQFILSSKKLLLSDSGFYLCAWTLTGERGYTFGSGTRLTVV.

The CDR3 DNA is TGTGCCAGTAGAAAAGGCCCAGGGGTGGTGAACACTGAAGCTTTCTTT. Amino acids: CASRKGPGVVNTEAFF. The chain is built from TRBV19 and TRBJ1-1; weak D call: TRBD1 (6 bases). Germline V lookup: CDR1 LNHDA, CDR2 SQIVND (reference sequence). This CDR3 region has 16 residues. With 6 bases removed from V and 0 bases from J, the gap between germline ends came to 17 bases.

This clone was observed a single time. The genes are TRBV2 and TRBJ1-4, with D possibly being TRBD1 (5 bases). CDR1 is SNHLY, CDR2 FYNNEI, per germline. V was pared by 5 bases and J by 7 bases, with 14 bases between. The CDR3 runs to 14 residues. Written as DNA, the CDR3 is TGTGCCAGCAGTCGACTGGGGGGAATTGAAAAACTGTTTTTT. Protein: CASSRLGGIEKLFF.

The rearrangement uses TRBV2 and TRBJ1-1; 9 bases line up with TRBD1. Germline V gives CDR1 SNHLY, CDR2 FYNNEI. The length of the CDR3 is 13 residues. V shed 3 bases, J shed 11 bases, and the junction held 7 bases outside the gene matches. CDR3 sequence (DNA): TGTGCCAGCAGTGAGAACAGGGGGCAAGGGGCTTTCTTT. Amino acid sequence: CASSENRGQGAFF. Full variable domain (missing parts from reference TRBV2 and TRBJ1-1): EPEVTQTPSHQVTQMGQEVILRCVPISNHLYFYWYRQILGQKVEFLVSFYNNEISEKSEIFDDQFSVERPDGSNFTLKIRSTKLEDSAMYFCASSENRGQGAFFGQGTRLTVV.

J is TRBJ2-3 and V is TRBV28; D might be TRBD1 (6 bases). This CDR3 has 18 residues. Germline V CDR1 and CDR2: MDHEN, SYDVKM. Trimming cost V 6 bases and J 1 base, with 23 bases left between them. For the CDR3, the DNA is TGTGCCAGCAGCACGGGACACCAGGGGCCGTTGGGCACAGATACGCAGTATTTT. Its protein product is CASSTGHQGPLGTDTQYF.

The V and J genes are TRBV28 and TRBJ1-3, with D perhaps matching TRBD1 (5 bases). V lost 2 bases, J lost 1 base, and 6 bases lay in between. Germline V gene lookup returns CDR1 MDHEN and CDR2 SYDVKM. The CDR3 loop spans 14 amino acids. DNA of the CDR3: TGTGCCAGCAGTTTACAGGGTTCTGGAAACACCATATATTTT. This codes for CASSLQGSGNTIYF.

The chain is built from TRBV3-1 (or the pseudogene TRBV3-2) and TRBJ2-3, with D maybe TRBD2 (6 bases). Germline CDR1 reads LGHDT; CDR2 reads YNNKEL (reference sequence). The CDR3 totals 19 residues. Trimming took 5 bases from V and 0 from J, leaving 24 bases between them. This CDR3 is CASSSRLGLGGDSTDTQYF. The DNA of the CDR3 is TGTGCCAGCAGCTCCCGACTAGGATTGGGCGGGGACAGCACAGATACGCAGTATTTT.

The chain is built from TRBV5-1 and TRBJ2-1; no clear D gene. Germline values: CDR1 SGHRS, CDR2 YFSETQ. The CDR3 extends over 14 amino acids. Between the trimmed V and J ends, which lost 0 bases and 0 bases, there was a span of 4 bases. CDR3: CASSLGGSYNEQFF. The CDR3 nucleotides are TGCGCCAGCAGCTTGGGAGGCTCCTACAATGAGCAGTTCTTC.

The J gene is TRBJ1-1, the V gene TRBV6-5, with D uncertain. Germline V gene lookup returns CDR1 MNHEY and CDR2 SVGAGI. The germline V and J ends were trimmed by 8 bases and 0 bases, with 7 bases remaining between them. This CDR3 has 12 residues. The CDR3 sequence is CASLNMNTEAFF. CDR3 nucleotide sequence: TGTGCCAGCTTAAACATGAACACTGAAGCTTTCTTT.

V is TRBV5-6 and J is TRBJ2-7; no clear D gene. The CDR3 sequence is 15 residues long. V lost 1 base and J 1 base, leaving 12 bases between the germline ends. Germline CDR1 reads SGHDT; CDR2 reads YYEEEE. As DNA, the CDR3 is TGTGCCAGCAGCTTGACTCTGACTGGATCCTACGAGCAGTACTTC. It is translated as CASSLTLTGSYEQYF.

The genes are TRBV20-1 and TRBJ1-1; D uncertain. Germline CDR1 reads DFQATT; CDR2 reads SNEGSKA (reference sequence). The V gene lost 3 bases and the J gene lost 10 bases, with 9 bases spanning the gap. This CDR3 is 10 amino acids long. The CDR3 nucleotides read TGCAGTGCTAGGTCACGGGGAGCTTTCTTT. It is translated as CSARSRGAFF.

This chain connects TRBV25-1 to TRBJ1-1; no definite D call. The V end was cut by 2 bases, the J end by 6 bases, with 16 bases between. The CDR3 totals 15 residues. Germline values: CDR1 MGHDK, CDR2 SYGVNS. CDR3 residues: CASSEGRRRTSEAFF. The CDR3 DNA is TGTGCCAGCAGTGAAGGGAGGCGCCGGACTTCTGAAGCTTTCTTT.

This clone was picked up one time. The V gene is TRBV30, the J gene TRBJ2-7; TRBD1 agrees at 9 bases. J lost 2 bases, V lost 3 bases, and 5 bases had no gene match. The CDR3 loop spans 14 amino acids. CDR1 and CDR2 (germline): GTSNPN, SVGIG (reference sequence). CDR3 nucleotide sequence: TGTGCCTGGAGCCTGGGACAGGGCGCCTACGAGCAGTACTTC. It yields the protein CAWSLGQGAYEQYF.

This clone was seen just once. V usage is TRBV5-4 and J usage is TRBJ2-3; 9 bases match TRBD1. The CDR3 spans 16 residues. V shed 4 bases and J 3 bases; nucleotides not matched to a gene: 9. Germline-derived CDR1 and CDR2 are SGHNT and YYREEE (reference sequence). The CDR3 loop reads CASSQFTGGATDTQYF. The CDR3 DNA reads TGTGCCAGCAGCCAATTTACAGGGGGCGCGACAGATACGCAGTATTTT.

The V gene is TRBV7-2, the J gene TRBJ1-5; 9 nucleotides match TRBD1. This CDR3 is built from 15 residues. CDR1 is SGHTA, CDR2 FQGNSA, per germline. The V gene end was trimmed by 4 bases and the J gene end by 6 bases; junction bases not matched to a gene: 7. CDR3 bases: TGTGCCAGCAGCTCAGGGACAGGGTCAGGTCAGCCCCAGCATTTT. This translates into CASSSGTGSGQPQHF.

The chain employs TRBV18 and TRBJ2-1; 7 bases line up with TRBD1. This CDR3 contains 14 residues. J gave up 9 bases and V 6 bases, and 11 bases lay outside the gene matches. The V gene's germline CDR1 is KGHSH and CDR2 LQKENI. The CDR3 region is CASSSETGYSEQFF. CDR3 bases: TGTGCCAGCTCCTCGGAGACAGGGTACTCTGAGCAGTTCTTC.

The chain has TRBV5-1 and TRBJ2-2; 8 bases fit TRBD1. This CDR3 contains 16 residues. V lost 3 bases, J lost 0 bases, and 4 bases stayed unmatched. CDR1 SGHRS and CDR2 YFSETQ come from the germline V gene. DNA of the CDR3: TGCGCCAGCAGCTCGTGGACAGGGACGAACACCGGGGAGCTGTTTTTT. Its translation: CASSSWTGTNTGELFF.

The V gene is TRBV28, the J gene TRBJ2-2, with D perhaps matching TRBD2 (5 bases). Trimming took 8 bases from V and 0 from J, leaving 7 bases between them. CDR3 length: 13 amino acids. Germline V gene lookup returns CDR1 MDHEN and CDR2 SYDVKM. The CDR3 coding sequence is TGTGCCAGCGAGGAGGCGAACACCGGGGAGCTGTTTTTT. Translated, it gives CASEEANTGELFF.